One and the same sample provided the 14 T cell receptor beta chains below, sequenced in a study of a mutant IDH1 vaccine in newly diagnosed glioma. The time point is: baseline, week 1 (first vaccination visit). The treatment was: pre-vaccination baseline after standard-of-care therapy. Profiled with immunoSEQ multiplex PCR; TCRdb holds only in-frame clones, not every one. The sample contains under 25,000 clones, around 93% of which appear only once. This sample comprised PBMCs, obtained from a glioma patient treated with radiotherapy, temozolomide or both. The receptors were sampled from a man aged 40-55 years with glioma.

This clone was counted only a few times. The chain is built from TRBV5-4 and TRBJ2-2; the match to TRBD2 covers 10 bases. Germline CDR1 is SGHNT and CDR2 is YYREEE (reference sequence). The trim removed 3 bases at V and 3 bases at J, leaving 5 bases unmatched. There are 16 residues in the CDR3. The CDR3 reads CASSSERGGDTGELFF. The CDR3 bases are TGTGCCAGCAGCTCTGAGCGGGGGGGGGACACCGGGGAGCTGTTTTTT.

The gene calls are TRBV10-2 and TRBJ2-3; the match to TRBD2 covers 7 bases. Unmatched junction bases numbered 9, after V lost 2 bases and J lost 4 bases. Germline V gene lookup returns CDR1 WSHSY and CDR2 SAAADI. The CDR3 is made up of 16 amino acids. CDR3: CASSELLEAGSDTQYF. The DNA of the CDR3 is TGCGCCAGCAGTGAGCTGTTAGAAGCGGGGTCAGATACGCAGTATTTT.

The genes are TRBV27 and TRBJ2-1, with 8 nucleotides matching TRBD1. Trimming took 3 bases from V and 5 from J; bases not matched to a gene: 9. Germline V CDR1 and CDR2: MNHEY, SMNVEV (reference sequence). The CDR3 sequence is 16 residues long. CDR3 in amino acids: CASSLKGTGGNNEQFF. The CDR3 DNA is TGTGCCAGCAGTTTGAAGGGCACAGGGGGGAACAATGAGCAGTTCTTC.

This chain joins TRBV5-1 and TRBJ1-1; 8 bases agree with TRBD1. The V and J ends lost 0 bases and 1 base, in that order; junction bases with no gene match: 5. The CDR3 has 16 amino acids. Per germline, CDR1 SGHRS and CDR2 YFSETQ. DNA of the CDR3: TGCGCCAGCAGCTTGGTCGCTGGACAGGGGAACACTGAAGCTTTCTTT. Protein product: CASSLVAGQGNTEAFF. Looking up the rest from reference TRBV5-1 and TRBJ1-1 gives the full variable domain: KAGVTQTPRYLIKTRGQQVTLSCSPISGHRSVSWYQQTPGQGLQFLFEYFSETQRNKGNFPGRFSGRQFSNSRSEMNVSTLELGDSALYLCASSLVAGQGNTEAFFGQGTRLTVV.

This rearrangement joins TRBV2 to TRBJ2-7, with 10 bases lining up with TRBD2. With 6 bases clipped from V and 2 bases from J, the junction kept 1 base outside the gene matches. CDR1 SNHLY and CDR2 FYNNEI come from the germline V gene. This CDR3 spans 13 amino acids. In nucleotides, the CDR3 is TGTGCCAGCAGGCTAGCGGGGGCCTACGAGCAGTACTTC. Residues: CASRLAGAYEQYF.

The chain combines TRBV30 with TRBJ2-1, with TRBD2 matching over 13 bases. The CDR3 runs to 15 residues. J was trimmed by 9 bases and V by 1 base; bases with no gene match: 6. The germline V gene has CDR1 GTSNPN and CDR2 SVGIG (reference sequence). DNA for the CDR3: TGTGCCTGGAGTGGGACTAGCGGGAGAAAAAGTGAGCAGTTCTTC. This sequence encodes CAWSGTSGRKSEQFF. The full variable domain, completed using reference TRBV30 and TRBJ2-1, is SQTIHQWPATLVQPVGSPLSLECTVEGTSNPNLYWYRQAAGRGLQLLFYSVGIGQISSEVPQNLSASRPQDRQFILSSKKLLLSDSGFYLCAWSGTSGRKSEQFFGPGTRLTVL.

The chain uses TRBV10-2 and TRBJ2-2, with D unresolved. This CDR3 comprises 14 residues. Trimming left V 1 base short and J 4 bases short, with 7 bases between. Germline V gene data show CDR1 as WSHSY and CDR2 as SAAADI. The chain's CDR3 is CASSEWLFTGELFF. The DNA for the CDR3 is TGCGCCAGCAGTGAGTGGCTCTTCACCGGGGAGCTGTTTTTT.

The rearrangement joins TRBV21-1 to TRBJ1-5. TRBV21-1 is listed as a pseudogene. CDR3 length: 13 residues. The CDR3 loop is CASSKVGDQPQHF. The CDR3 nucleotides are TGTGCCAGCAGCAAAGTCGGCGATCAGCCCCAGCATTTT.

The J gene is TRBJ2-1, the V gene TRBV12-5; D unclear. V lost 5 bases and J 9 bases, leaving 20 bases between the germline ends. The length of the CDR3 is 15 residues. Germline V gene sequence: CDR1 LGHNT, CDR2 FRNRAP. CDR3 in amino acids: CASGLEMRYGGEQFF. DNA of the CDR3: TGTGCTAGTGGTCTTGAAATGAGATATGGCGGTGAGCAGTTCTTC. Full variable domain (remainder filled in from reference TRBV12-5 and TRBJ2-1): DARVTQTPRHKVTEMGQEVTMRCQPILGHNTVFWYRQTMMQGLELLAYFRNRAPLDDSGMPKDRFSAEMPDATLATLKIQPSEPRDSAVYFCASGLEMRYGGEQFFGPGTRLTVL.

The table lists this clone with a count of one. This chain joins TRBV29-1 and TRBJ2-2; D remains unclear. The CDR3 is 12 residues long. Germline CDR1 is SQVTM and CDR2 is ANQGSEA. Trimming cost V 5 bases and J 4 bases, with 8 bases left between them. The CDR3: CSVRSFTGELFF. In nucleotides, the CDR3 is TGCAGCGTTAGAAGCTTCACCGGGGAGCTGTTTTTT.

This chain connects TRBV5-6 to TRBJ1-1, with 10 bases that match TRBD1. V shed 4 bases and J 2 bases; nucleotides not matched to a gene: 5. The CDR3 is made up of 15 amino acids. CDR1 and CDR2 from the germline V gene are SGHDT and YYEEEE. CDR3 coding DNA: TGTGCCAGCAGCAACCGGGACAGGGGAAACACTGAAGCTTTCTTT. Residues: CASSNRDRGNTEAFF.

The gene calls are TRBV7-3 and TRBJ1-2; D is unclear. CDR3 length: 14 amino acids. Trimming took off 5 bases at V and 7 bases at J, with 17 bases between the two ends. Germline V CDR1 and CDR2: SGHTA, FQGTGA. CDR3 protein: CASSQSQVGSGYTF. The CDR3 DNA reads TGTGCCAGCAGCCAAAGCCAGGTTGGCTCTGGCTACACCTTC. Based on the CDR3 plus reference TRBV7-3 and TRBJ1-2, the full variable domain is GAGVSQTPSNKVTEKGKYVELRCDPISGHTALYWYRQSLGQGPEFLIYFQGTGAADDSGLPNDRFFAVRPEGSVSTLKIQRTERGDSAVYLCASSQSQVGSGYTFGSGTRLTVV.

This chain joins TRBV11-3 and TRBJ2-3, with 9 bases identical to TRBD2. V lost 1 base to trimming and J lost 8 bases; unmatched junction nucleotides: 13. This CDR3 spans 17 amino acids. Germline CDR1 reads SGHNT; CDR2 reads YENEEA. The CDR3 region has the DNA TGTGCCAGCAGCTTAGGGGGGCTAGCGGGGTTAAGGGCTACGCAGTATTTT. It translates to CASSLGGLAGLRATQYF.

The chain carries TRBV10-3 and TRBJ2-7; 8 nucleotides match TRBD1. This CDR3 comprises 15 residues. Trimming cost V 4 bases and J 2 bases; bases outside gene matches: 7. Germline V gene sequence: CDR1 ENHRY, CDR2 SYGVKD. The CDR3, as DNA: TGTGCCATCAGTGGAGACAGGGGCCTACCCTACGAGCAGTACTTC. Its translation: CAISGDRGLPYEQYF.